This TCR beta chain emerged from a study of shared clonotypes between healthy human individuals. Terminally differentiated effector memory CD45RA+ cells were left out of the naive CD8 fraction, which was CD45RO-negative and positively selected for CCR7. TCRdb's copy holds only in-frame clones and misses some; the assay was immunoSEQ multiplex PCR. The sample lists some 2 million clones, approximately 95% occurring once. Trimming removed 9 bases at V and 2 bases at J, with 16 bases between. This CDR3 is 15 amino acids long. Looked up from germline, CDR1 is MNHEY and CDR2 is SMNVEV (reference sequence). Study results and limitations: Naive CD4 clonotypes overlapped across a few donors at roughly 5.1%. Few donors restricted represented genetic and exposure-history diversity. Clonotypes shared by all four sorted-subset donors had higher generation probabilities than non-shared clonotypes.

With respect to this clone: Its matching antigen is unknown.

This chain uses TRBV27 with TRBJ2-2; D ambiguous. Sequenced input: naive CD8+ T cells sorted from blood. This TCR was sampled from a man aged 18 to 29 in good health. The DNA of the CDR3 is TGTGCCAGTGGACCGTGGTGGGCCAACACCGGGGAGCTGTTTTTT. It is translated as CASGPWWANTGELFF.